These T cell receptor beta chains were read from a single sample in a study of OX40 agonist ivuxolimab in advanced cancers. Method: immunoSEQ multiplex PCR; TCRdb's copy keeps in-frame clones and lacks some. The sample includes more than 75,000 clones, roughly 91% of them seen just once. The sequenced sample was CD4+ or CD8+ T cells sorted from blood, obtained in a trial of the OX40 agonist ivuxolimab. These receptors came from an adult with an advanced solid tumor such as melanoma, head and neck, liver or kidney cancer. Both conserved end residues are part of each CDR3. The order of the fields is J gene, V gene, D gene, clone size, CDR3 length, CDR3 protein, CDR3 DNA. A D gene is named only where the DNA matches it firmly. Size tells how often a clone was seen (once, few, many) or the class of an expanded clone, and some rows leave it out.

J: TRBJ1-3; V: TRBV5-6; D: NA; size: NA; length: 16; CDR3: CASSFFSGASGNTIYF; DNA: TGTGCCAGCAGCTTTTTTTCAGGAGCCTCTGGAAACACCATATATTTT
J: TRBJ2-1; V: TRBV5-1; D: NA; size: NA; length: 13; CDR3: CASSEGQYNEQFF; DNA: TGCGCCAGCAGCGAAGGACAGTACAATGAGCAGTTCTTC
J: TRBJ1-1; V: TRBV6-1; D: NA; size: NA; length: 11; CDR3: CASSLVPEAFF; DNA: TGTGCCAGCAGTCTGGTCCCTGAAGCTTTCTTT
J: TRBJ2-5; V: TRBV6-5; D: NA; size: NA; length: 13; CDR3: CASSQKGRETQYF; DNA: TGTGCCAGCAGTCAAAAGGGGCGGGAGACCCAGTACTTC
J: TRBJ1-2; V: TRBV28; D: NA; size: NA; length: 12; CDR3: CASSGIGYGYTF; DNA: TGTGCCAGCAGCGGCATCGGGTATGGCTACACCTTC
J: TRBJ1-4; V: TRBV5-1; D: NA; size: NA; length: 14; CDR3: CASSFYGRVEKLFF; DNA: TGCGCCAGCAGCTTCTACGGCCGGGTTGAAAAACTGTTTTTT
J: TRBJ1-4; V: TRBV2; D: TRBD1; size: once; length: 15; CDR3: CASKGQGSTNEKLFF; DNA: TGTGCCAGCAAAGGACAGGGCTCAACTAATGAAAAACTGTTTTTT
J: TRBJ1-6; V: TRBV4-1; D: TRBD1; size: NA; length: 16; CDR3: CASSQVSQGANSPLHF; DNA: TGCGCCAGCAGCCAAGTCTCGCAGGGGGCTAATTCACCCCTCCACTTT
J: TRBJ2-1; V: TRBV25-1; D: NA; size: few; length: 11; CDR3: CASSLYLEQFF; DNA: TGTGCCAGCAGTCTATACCTTGAGCAGTTCTTC
J: TRBJ1-5; V: TRBV5-3; D: NA; size: NA; length: 14; CDR3: CARSFRGRRQPQHF; DNA: TGTGCCAGAAGCTTCAGGGGACGGCGCCAGCCCCAGCATTTT
J: TRBJ1-6; V: TRBV2; D: NA; size: NA; length: 17; CDR3: CASTEGAGRVLRSPLHF; DNA: TGTGCCAGCACCGAGGGAGCGGGCAGGGTCTTAAGATCACCCCTCCACTTT
J: TRBJ2-1; V: TRBV10-3; D: NA; size: once; length: 13; CDR3: CAISEQTGNEQFF; DNA: TGTGCCATCAGTGAGCAAACGGGGAATGAGCAGTTCTTC
J: TRBJ2-5; V: TRBV4-1; D: TRBD2; size: NA; length: 16; CDR3: CASSLPPAGVLETQYF; DNA: TGCGCCAGCAGCCTACCCCCAGCGGGAGTCTTAGAGACCCAGTACTTC
J: TRBJ1-3; V: TRBV28; D: TRBD1; size: NA; length: 15; CDR3: CASRTGTGRRNTIYF; DNA: TGTGCCAGCAGGACAGGGACAGGGCGGAGAAACACCATATATTTT
J: TRBJ2-1; V: TRBV9; D: NA; size: NA; length: 14; CDR3: CASSVLAGYNEQFF; DNA: TGTGCCAGCAGCGTTCTGGCGGGTTACAATGAGCAGTTCTTC
J: TRBJ2-5; V: TRBV7-6; D: TRBD1; size: NA; length: 16; CDR3: CASSKGQALVSETQYF; DNA: TGTGCCAGCAGCAAAGGACAGGCCTTGGTCTCTGAGACCCAGTACTTC
J: TRBJ2-5; V: TRBV10-2; D: NA; size: NA; length: 13; CDR3: CASSHRGGETQYF; DNA: TGCGCCAGCAGTCACAGGGGGGGAGAGACCCAGTACTTC
J: TRBJ1-3; V: TRBV6-5; D: NA; size: NA; length: 15; CDR3: CASSYVQGLGNTIYF; DNA: TGTGCCAGCAGTTACGTCCAGGGCCTGGGAAACACCATATATTTT
J: TRBJ2-3; V: TRBV6-5; D: TRBD1; size: once; length: 15; CDR3: CASRNRGQSTDTQYF; DNA: TGTGCCAGCAGGAACAGGGGGCAAAGCACAGATACGCAGTATTTT
J: TRBJ1-1; V: TRBV18; D: NA; size: few; length: 15; CDR3: CASSPGPPGGAEAFF; DNA: TGTGCCAGCTCACCAGGACCGCCTGGAGGGGCTGAAGCTTTCTTT
J: TRBJ1-1; V: TRBV5-1; D: NA; size: NA; length: 15; CDR3: CASSLAPVLKTEAFF; DNA: TGCGCCAGCAGCTTGGCCCCGGTTTTGAAAACTGAAGCTTTCTTT
J: TRBJ1-4; V: TRBV4-1; D: NA; size: many; length: 14; CDR3: CASSGGVTNEKLFF; DNA: TGCGCCAGCAGTGGGGGGGTAACTAATGAAAAACTGTTTTTT
J: TRBJ1-6; V: TRBV19; D: NA; size: once; length: 16; CDR3: CASSIAGVDLGSPLHF; DNA: TGTGCCAGTAGTATAGCAGGGGTAGATCTTGGTTCACCCCTCCACTTT
J: TRBJ2-1; V: TRBV15; D: NA; size: NA; length: 14; CDR3: CATSRDLPPNEQFF; DNA: TGTGCCACCAGCAGAGATCTTCCCCCCAATGAGCAGTTCTTC
J: TRBJ2-2; V: TRBV7-9; D: NA; size: NA; length: 15; CDR3: CASSLRDRNTGELFF; DNA: TGTGCCAGCAGCTTAAGAGACCGGAACACCGGGGAGCTGTTTTTT
J: TRBJ1-1; V: TRBV5-1; D: NA; size: NA; length: 14; CDR3: CASSLERGYTEAFF; DNA: TGCGCCAGCAGCTTGGAAAGGGGGTACACTGAAGCTTTCTTT
J: TRBJ1-4; V: TRBV30; D: NA; size: NA; length: 14; CDR3: CAWKEGLTNEKLFF; DNA: TGTGCCTGGAAGGAGGGGTTGACTAATGAAAAACTGTTTTTT
J: TRBJ1-2; V: TRBV19; D: NA; size: once; length: 14; CDR3: CASAYPQLFYGYTF; DNA: TGTGCCAGTGCATATCCGCAGCTATTCTATGGCTACACCTTC
J: TRBJ2-2; V: TRBV7-2; D: TRBD2; size: NA; length: 16; CDR3: CASSLGRRLATGELFF; DNA: TGTGCCAGCAGCTTAGGCCGTCGACTAGCCACCGGGGAGCTGTTTTTT
J: TRBJ2-5; V: TRBV6-5; D: NA; size: NA; length: 15; CDR3: CASNAWGETQETQYF; DNA: TGTGCCAGCAACGCGTGGGGGGAGACCCAAGAGACCCAGTACTTC
J: TRBJ2-5; V: TRBV5-6; D: NA; size: NA; length: 14; CDR3: CASSLTVWEETQYF; DNA: TGTGCCAGCAGCTTGACGGTTTGGGAGGAGACCCAGTACTTC
J: TRBJ2-5; V: TRBV7-9; D: NA; size: NA; length: 13; CDR3: CASSLAGAETQYF; DNA: TGTGCCAGCAGCTTAGCGGGAGCAGAGACCCAGTACTTC
J: TRBJ2-1; V: TRBV7-7; D: TRBD1; size: NA; length: 13; CDR3: CASSITGVGEQFF; DNA: TGTGCCAGCAGCATTACAGGGGTCGGTGAGCAGTTCTTC
J: TRBJ1-5; V: TRBV7-2; D: NA; size: NA; length: 12; CDR3: CASGDPNQPQHF; DNA: TGTGCCAGCGGTGATCCCAATCAGCCCCAGCATTTT
J: TRBJ1-1; V: TRBV11-1; D: NA; size: NA; length: 16; CDR3: CASSSSRSRVGTEAFF; DNA: TGTGCCAGCAGCTCCTCGCGGTCTCGAGTGGGCACTGAAGCTTTCTTT
J: TRBJ2-2; V: TRBV5-1; D: NA; size: NA; length: 15; CDR3: CASSLALHPTGELFF; DNA: TGCGCCAGCAGCTTGGCTCTGCATCCCACCGGGGAGCTGTTTTTT
J: TRBJ2-3; V: TRBV5-1; D: NA; size: NA; length: 15; CDR3: CASSLSQGGADTQYF; DNA: TGCGCCAGCAGCTTGTCTCAGGGGGGCGCAGATACGCAGTATTTT
J: TRBJ2-1; V: TRBV5-4; D: TRBD2; size: NA; length: 15; CDR3: CASSLPLAGANEQFF; DNA: TGTGCCAGCAGCTTGCCCCTAGCGGGAGCCAATGAGCAGTTCTTC
J: TRBJ2-3; V: TRBV5-1; D: TRBD1; size: NA; length: 14; CDR3: CASSVTGYADTQYF; DNA: TGCGCCAGCAGCGTGACAGGGTACGCAGATACGCAGTATTTT
J: TRBJ1-2; V: TRBV7-2; D: TRBD1; size: NA; length: 16; CDR3: CASSLVSGGLNYGYTF; DNA: TGTGCCAGCAGCTTAGTGTCAGGGGGACTTAACTATGGCTACACCTTC
J: TRBJ1-3; V: TRBV2; D: TRBD1; size: NA; length: 15; CDR3: CASRGDRVSGNTIYF; DNA: TGTGCCAGCAGGGGAGACAGGGTTTCTGGAAACACCATATATTTT
J: TRBJ1-2; V: TRBV5-6; D: NA; size: NA; length: 14; CDR3: CASSYRSGTTGYTF; DNA: TGTGCCAGCAGCTACCGGTCCGGGACGACCGGCTACACCTTC
J: TRBJ2-3; V: TRBV6-1; D: TRBD2; size: NA; length: 15; CDR3: CASSLGLAGGDTQYF; DNA: TGTGCCAGCAGCCTGGGACTAGCGGGAGGAGATACGCAGTATTTT
J: TRBJ2-2; V: TRBV28; D: NA; size: NA; length: 14; CDR3: CASSSGDNTGELFF; DNA: TGTGCCAGCAGTTCGGGGGATAACACCGGGGAGCTGTTTTTT
J: TRBJ2-1; V: TRBV5-1; D: TRBD2; size: NA; length: 16; CDR3: CASSLAVGGVYNEQFF; DNA: TGCGCCAGCAGCTTGGCCGTGGGAGGGGTCTACAATGAGCAGTTCTTC
J: TRBJ1-3; V: TRBV7-3; D: TRBD1; size: NA; length: 14; CDR3: CASSRTGEGNTIYF; DNA: TGTGCCAGCAGCCGGACAGGGGAAGGAAACACCATATATTTT
J: TRBJ2-2; V: TRBV9; D: NA; size: NA; length: 14; CDR3: CASSTAMDIGELFF; DNA: TGTGCCAGCAGCACCGCTATGGATATCGGGGAGCTGTTTTTT
J: TRBJ2-2; V: TRBV11-2; D: NA; size: NA; length: 14; CDR3: CASFFGANTGELFF; DNA: TGTGCCAGCTTTTTTGGAGCGAACACCGGGGAGCTGTTTTTT
J: TRBJ1-5; V: TRBV9; D: NA; size: NA; length: 15; CDR3: CASSVEGGPNQPQHF; DNA: TGTGCCAGCAGCGTAGAGGGGGGGCCCAATCAGCCCCAGCATTTT
J: TRBJ1-5; V: TRBV19; D: NA; size: NA; length: 18; CDR3: CASSSQGATLFIDQPQHF; DNA: TGTGCCAGTAGTAGCCAAGGGGCTACACTTTTCATCGATCAGCCCCAGCATTTT
J: TRBJ1-2; V: TRBV25-1; D: NA; size: NA; length: 12; CDR3: CASSEYGYGYTF; DNA: TGTGCCAGCAGTGAGTACGGCTATGGCTACACCTTC
J: TRBJ1-2; V: TRBV6-5; D: TRBD1; size: NA; length: 14; CDR3: CASRGQGRNYGYTF; DNA: TGTGCCAGCAGGGGACAGGGTCGGAACTATGGCTACACCTTC